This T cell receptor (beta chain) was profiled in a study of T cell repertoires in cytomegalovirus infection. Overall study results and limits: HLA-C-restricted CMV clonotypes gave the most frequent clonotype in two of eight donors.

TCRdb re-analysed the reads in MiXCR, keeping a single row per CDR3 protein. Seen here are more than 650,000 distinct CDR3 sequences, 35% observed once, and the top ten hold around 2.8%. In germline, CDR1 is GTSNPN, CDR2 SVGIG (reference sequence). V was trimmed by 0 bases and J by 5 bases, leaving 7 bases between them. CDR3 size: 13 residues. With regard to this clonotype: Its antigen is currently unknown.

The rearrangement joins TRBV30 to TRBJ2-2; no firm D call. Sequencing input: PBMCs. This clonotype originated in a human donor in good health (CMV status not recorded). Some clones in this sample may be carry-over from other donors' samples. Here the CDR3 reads CAWSVGVTGELFF. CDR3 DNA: TGTGCCTGGAGTGTTGGGGTTACCGGGGAGCTGTTTTTT. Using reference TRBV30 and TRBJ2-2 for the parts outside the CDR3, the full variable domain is SQTIHQWPATLVQPVGSPLSLECTVEGTSNPNLYWYRQAAGRGLQLLFYSVGIGQISSEVPQNLSASRPQDRQFILSSKKLLLSDSGFYLCAWSVGVTGELFFGEGSRLTVL.